The following is a T cell receptor beta chain sequence with its context. Authors' processing steps: Amplifying reference gene primers gave estimates of nucleated cell counts. The table came from immunoSEQ multiplex PCR; TCRdb's copy has only in-frame clones and leaves some out. V and J calls and clone size follow that table, whereas D and trimming were derived from the DNA. The table lists approximately 430,000 clones, more than 80% of them singletons, with 1.4% in the top ten. These data originate in a study of blood T cell repertoires in COVID-19. In the study overall: The United States, Italy and Spain were the sources of the acute and convalescent COVID-19 samples. The analysed material was cDNA or gDNA that came from T cells, B-cell-depleted T cells, or PBMCs.

V trimming: 6 bases; J trimming: 10 bases; junction bases outside the gene matches: 5. Germline CDR1 DFQATT, CDR2 SNEGSKA (reference sequence). CDR3 size: 11 residues. The specimen was peripheral blood. The genes are TRBV20-1 and TRBJ1-2; 10 nucleotides align to TRBD1. This clonotype was obtained from a woman aged 30 to 39 with active or convalescent COVID-19. CDR3 residues: CSAPGQGYYTF. The DNA of the CDR3 is TGCAGTGCCCCGGGACAGGGGTACTACACCTTC.